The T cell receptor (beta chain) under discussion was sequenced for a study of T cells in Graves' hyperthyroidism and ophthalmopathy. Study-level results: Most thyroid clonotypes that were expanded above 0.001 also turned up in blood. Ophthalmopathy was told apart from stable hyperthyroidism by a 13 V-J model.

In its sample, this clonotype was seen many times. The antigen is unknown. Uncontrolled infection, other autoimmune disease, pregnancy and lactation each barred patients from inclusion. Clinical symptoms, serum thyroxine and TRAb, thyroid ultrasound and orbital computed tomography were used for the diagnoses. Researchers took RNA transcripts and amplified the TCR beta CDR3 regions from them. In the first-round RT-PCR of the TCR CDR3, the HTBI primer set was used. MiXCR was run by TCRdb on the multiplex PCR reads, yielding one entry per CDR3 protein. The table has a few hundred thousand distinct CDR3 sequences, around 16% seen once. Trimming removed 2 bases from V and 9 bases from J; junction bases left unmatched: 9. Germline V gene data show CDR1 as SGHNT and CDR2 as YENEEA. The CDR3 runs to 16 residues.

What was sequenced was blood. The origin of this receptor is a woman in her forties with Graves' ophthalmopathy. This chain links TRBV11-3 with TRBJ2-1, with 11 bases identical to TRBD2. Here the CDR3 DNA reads TGTGCCAGCAGCTTACTTAGCGGGGGGGTAGTGGGTGAGCAGTTCTTC. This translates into CASSLLSGGVVGEQFF.